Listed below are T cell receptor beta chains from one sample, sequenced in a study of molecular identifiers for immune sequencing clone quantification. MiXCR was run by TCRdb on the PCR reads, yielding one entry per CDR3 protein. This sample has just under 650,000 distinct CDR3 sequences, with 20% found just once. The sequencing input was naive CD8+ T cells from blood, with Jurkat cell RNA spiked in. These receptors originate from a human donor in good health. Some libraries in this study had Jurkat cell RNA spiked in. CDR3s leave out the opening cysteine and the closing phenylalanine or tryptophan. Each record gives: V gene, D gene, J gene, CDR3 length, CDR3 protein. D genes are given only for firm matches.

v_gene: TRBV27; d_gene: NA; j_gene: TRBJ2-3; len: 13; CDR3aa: ASSFFGGGTDTQY
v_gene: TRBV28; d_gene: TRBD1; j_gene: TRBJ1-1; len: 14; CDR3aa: ASSWTGGARNTEAF
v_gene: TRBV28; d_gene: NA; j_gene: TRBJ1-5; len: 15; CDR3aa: ASSFSPMAYSNQPQH
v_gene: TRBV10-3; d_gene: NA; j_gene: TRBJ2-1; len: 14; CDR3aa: AISESVSVTNNEQF
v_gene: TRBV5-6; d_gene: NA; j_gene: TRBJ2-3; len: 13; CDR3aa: ASSLERTKRDTQY
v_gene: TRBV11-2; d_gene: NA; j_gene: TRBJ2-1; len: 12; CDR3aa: ASSLASSRPEQF
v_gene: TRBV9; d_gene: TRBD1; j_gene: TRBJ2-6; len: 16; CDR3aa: ASSARTGSPSGANVLT
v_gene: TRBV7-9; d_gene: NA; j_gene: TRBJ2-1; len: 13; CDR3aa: ASTFTRSSYNEQF
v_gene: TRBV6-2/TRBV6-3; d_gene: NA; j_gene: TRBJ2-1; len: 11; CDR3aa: ASSYGPMLEQF
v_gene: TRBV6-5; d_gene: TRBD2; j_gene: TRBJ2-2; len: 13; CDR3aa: ASSYLAGGTGELF
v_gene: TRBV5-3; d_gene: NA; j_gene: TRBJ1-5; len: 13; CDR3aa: ASRRDIYSNQPQH
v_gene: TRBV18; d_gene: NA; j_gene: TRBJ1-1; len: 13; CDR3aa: ASSPGAGWGTEAF
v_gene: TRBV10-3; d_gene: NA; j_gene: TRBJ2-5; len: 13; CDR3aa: AISENGRGQETQY
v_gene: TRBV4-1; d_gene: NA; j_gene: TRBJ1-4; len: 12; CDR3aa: ASSPTGVNEKLF
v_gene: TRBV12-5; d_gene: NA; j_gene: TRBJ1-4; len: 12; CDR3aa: ASGTSGVNEKLF